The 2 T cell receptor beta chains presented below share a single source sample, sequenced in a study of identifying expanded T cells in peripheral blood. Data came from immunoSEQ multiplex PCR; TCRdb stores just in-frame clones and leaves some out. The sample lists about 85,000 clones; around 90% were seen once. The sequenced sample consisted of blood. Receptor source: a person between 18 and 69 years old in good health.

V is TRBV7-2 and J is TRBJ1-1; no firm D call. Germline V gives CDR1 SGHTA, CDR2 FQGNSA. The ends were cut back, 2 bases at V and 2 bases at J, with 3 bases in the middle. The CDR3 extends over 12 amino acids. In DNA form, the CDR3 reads TGTGCCAGCAGCTTATCTAACACTGAAGCTTTCTTT. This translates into CASSLSNTEAFF.

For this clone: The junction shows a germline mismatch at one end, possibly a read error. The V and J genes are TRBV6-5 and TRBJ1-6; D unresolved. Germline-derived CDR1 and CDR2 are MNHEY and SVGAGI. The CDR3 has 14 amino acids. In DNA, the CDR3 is TGTGCCAGCAGTTACAACTCCAATAATTCACCCCTCCACTTT. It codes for CASSYNSNNSPLHF.